This entry lists 4 T cell receptor beta chains sequenced from one sample in a study of blood T cell repertoires in COVID-19. Produced via immunoSEQ multiplex PCR; TCRdb's table is partial and in-frame only. The table shows 150,000 to 200,000 clones, with roughly 80% occurring only once. The sequencing sample was made of peripheral blood. These receptors were taken from a woman between 65 and 79 years old with COVID-19, enrolled during active disease.

In its sample, this clone was seen a few times. The chain couples TRBV5-6 to TRBJ1-5, with 11 nucleotides matching TRBD1. Germline CDR1 and CDR2: SGHDT and YYEEEE. Trimming took 0 bases from V and 3 from J; bases not matched to a gene: 2. This CDR3 comprises 16 residues. The CDR3 nucleotides read TGTGCCAGCAGCTTGGGGACAGGGGGCCTCAATCAGCCCCAGCATTTT. Amino acids: CASSLGTGGLNQPQHF.

The V gene is TRBV5-4, the J gene TRBJ1-3; D perhaps matches TRBD1 (5 bases). CDR1 and CDR2 (germline): SGHNT, YYREEE (reference sequence). Trimming cost V 2 bases and J 2 bases, with 8 bases left between them. The CDR3 is 14 amino acids. The CDR3 here is CASSFGGAGNTIYF. The CDR3 DNA reads TGTGCCAGCAGCTTCGGGGGTGCTGGAAACACCATATATTTT.

The chain couples TRBV6-6 to TRBJ1-2; TRBD1 might be the D (6 bases). Germline CDR1 and CDR2: MNHNY and SVGAGI (reference sequence). The length of the CDR3 is 13 residues. Between the trimmed V and J ends, which lost 2 bases and 8 bases, there was a span of 12 bases. CDR3 DNA: TGTGCCAGCAGTTACGGCAGGGGAAGCGGCTACACCTTC. Its translation: CASSYGRGSGYTF.

This clone was recorded only once. The chain has TRBV27 and TRBJ2-1, with D maybe TRBD2 (6 bases). Trimming left V 7 bases short and J 5 bases short, with 12 bases between. The germline CDR1 and CDR2 sequences are MNHEY and SMNVEV (reference sequence). This CDR3 has 13 residues. In DNA, the CDR3 is TGTGCCAGCACGGGCGGGGCCCACAATGAGCAGTTCTTC. This translates into CASTGGAHNEQFF.